These T cell receptor beta chains were read from a single sample in a study of cytomegalovirus exposure and HLA in healthy donors. Sequenced by immunoSEQ multiplex PCR; TCRdb stores in-frame clones only, minus some. The profile covers some 330,000 clones, with 86% appearing a single time and 0.65% to 0.85% taken by the ten largest. Sequenced material: PBMCs. The source of these receptors is a woman aged 18-29 years in good health and CMV-seronegative. The CDR3 runs from the conserved cysteine through the conserved F or W. Fields, in order: CDR3 DNA, CDR3 protein, D gene, J gene, V gene, clone size. The D gene is left open where the match is weak. Only some rows state a clone size, as once, few, many or a class for expanded clones.

cdr3_nt: TGTGCCAGCAGTTCTCACTGGCCGGGACTAGCGGGAGGGGAGCAGTTCTTC
cdr3_aa: CASSSHWPGLAGGEQFF
d_call: TRBD2
j_call: TRBJ2-1
v_call: TRBV27
clone_size: -

cdr3_nt: TGTGCCAGCAGGACAGGGTCCCCCGAGCAGTACTTC
cdr3_aa: CASRTGSPEQYF
d_call: TRBD1
j_call: TRBJ2-7
v_call: TRBV28
clone_size: -

cdr3_nt: TGTGCCAGCAGCTTAAATGGCCAGTATCTTCGGACAGGCCCCAATCAGCCCCAGCATTTT
cdr3_aa: CASSLNGQYLRTGPNQPQHF
d_call: TRBD1
j_call: TRBJ1-5
v_call: TRBV13
clone_size: -

cdr3_nt: TGTGCCAGCAGTCCGTCCGTTGGGGACAGGGGGCTTAACGAGCAGTACTTC
cdr3_aa: CASSPSVGDRGLNEQYF
d_call: TRBD1
j_call: TRBJ2-7
v_call: TRBV27
clone_size: -

cdr3_nt: TGTGCCAGCAGCCACCCGGCGGGTCGTAACACTGAAGCTTTCTTT
cdr3_aa: CASSHPAGRNTEAFF
d_call: -
j_call: TRBJ1-1
v_call: TRBV11-2
clone_size: -

cdr3_nt: TGTGCCAGTAGTCCTTACACCGGGGAGCTGTTTTTT
cdr3_aa: CASSPYTGELFF
d_call: -
j_call: TRBJ2-2
v_call: TRBV19
clone_size: few

cdr3_nt: TGTGCCAGCAGCACCGGGACAGGGGGCGGCGAGACCCAGTACTTC
cdr3_aa: CASSTGTGGGETQYF
d_call: TRBD1
j_call: TRBJ2-5
v_call: TRBV7-7
clone_size: -

cdr3_nt: TGTGCCAGCAGCTCCTCGGGACTAGCGGGAGTCTATAGTGAGCAGTTCTTC
cdr3_aa: CASSSSGLAGVYSEQFF
d_call: TRBD2
j_call: TRBJ2-1
v_call: TRBV7-3
clone_size: -

cdr3_nt: TGTGCCAGCAGCTTAATGGGGAGCGACTACGAGCAGTACTTC
cdr3_aa: CASSLMGSDYEQYF
d_call: -
j_call: TRBJ2-7
v_call: TRBV7-3
clone_size: -

cdr3_nt: TGTGCCAGCAGCGCCAAGGGGGACGGGATAAACACCATATATTTT
cdr3_aa: CASSAKGDGINTIYF
d_call: -
j_call: TRBJ1-3
v_call: TRBV21-1
clone_size: -

cdr3_nt: TGTGCCAGCAGCCCAGTCCCGGTTTCAGGCACTGAAGCTTTCTTT
cdr3_aa: CASSPVPVSGTEAFF
d_call: -
j_call: TRBJ1-1
v_call: TRBV7-2
clone_size: -

cdr3_nt: TGTGCCAGCAGCCCCGACGGGGGGGGCACCGGGGAGCTGTTTTTT
cdr3_aa: CASSPDGGGTGELFF
d_call: TRBD2
j_call: TRBJ2-2
v_call: TRBV5-4
clone_size: few

cdr3_nt: TGTGCCAGTAGTACTCCGACAGGGGAGGACTATGGCTACACCTTC
cdr3_aa: CASSTPTGEDYGYTF
d_call: TRBD1
j_call: TRBJ1-2
v_call: TRBV19
clone_size: -

cdr3_nt: TGTGCCAGCAGTCTCGGGACAGATAACACCGGGGAGCTGTTTTTT
cdr3_aa: CASSLGTDNTGELFF
d_call: TRBD1
j_call: TRBJ2-2
v_call: TRBV27
clone_size: -

cdr3_nt: TGTGCCAGCAGTTTCGACGGGAATGCAGATACGCAGTATTTT
cdr3_aa: CASSFDGNADTQYF
d_call: -
j_call: TRBJ2-3
v_call: TRBV27
clone_size: -

cdr3_nt: TGTGCCAGCTCACCAACTAGCGGCGAGCAGTTCTTC
cdr3_aa: CASSPTSGEQFF
d_call: TRBD2
j_call: TRBJ2-1
v_call: TRBV18
clone_size: -

cdr3_nt: TGTGCCAGCAGCTTAAATCCTAGCGGCGAGCAGTACTTC
cdr3_aa: CASSLNPSGEQYF
d_call: TRBD2
j_call: TRBJ2-7
v_call: TRBV7-3
clone_size: -

cdr3_nt: TGCGCCAGCAGCTCAAAACGGGACAGGTTCTACGAGCAGTACTTC
cdr3_aa: CASSSKRDRFYEQYF
d_call: TRBD1
j_call: TRBJ2-7
v_call: TRBV4-3
clone_size: once

cdr3_nt: TGCAGCCTAGGGACAGAGCATGGCTACACCTTC
cdr3_aa: CSLGTEHGYTF
d_call: TRBD1
j_call: TRBJ1-2
v_call: TRBV29-1
clone_size: few

cdr3_nt: TGTGCCAGCAGCTGGTCAGGGACTAGCGGGAGAGGGGAGACCCAGTACTTC
cdr3_aa: CASSWSGTSGRGETQYF
d_call: TRBD2
j_call: TRBJ2-5
v_call: TRBV7-2
clone_size: -

cdr3_nt: TGTGCCAGCAGCGGGAGACTCAGATTTTCCATCGGAGATACGCAGTATTTT
cdr3_aa: CASSGRLRFSIGDTQYF
d_call: -
j_call: TRBJ2-3
v_call: TRBV11-2
clone_size: -

cdr3_nt: TGTGCCAGCAGCACCGGACTAGCGAGACAGTTCTTC
cdr3_aa: CASSTGLARQFF
d_call: TRBD2
j_call: TRBJ2-1
v_call: TRBV28
clone_size: once

cdr3_nt: TGTGCCAGCAGCTTACCCGCGGAGGGCTACACCTTC
cdr3_aa: CASSLPAEGYTF
d_call: -
j_call: TRBJ1-2
v_call: TRBV7-9
clone_size: -

cdr3_nt: TGTGCCAGCAGTGAAAGACAGGGATACACTGAAGCTTTCTTT
cdr3_aa: CASSERQGYTEAFF
d_call: TRBD1
j_call: TRBJ1-1
v_call: TRBV27
clone_size: -

cdr3_nt: TGTGCCAGCAGTGACCCCGGGACAAGGCGCTTCAATCAGCCCCAGCATTTT
cdr3_aa: CASSDPGTRRFNQPQHF
d_call: -
j_call: TRBJ1-5
v_call: TRBV6-1
clone_size: -

cdr3_nt: TGTGCCAGCAGTGACTGGGCGGGAGAAAAAGAGCAGTTCTTC
cdr3_aa: CASSDWAGEKEQFF
d_call: TRBD2
j_call: TRBJ2-1
v_call: TRBV2
clone_size: -

cdr3_nt: TGCGCCAGCAGTGGGCGGGAGGAGCGCACCGGGGAGCTGTTTTTT
cdr3_aa: CASSGREERTGELFF
d_call: TRBD2
j_call: TRBJ2-2
v_call: TRBV5-1
clone_size: -

cdr3_nt: TGTGCCAGCAGTTCCGGACAGGACTATGGCTACACCTTC
cdr3_aa: CASSSGQDYGYTF
d_call: TRBD1
j_call: TRBJ1-2
v_call: TRBV28
clone_size: -

cdr3_nt: TGTGCCAGCAGCATGGGGACTGGACCCCGTGAGCAGTTCTTC
cdr3_aa: CASSMGTGPREQFF
d_call: -
j_call: TRBJ2-1
v_call: TRBV9
clone_size: -

cdr3_nt: TGCAGCGTTTCCCCCGGAGATACGCAGTATTTT
cdr3_aa: CSVSPGDTQYF
d_call: -
j_call: TRBJ2-3
v_call: TRBV29-1
clone_size: -

cdr3_nt: TGCGCCAGCAGCGCACAGGGCGGCGGGACAGATACGCAGTATTTT
cdr3_aa: CASSAQGGGTDTQYF
d_call: -
j_call: TRBJ2-3
v_call: TRBV5-1
clone_size: -

cdr3_nt: TGCGCCAGCAGCCGCGGGGACTCCCCTGGATACAATGAGCAGTTCTTC
cdr3_aa: CASSRGDSPGYNEQFF
d_call: -
j_call: TRBJ2-1
v_call: TRBV5-1
clone_size: -

cdr3_nt: TGTGCCAGCAGTTTTGGAACAGGCAGCCAGTCGTCCTACGAGCAGTACTTC
cdr3_aa: CASSFGTGSQSSYEQYF
d_call: -
j_call: TRBJ2-7
v_call: TRBV28
clone_size: -

cdr3_nt: TGTGCCAGCAGCTTAGCGGACAGGGGAAAGTACTTC
cdr3_aa: CASSLADRGKYF
d_call: TRBD1
j_call: TRBJ2-7
v_call: TRBV11-2
clone_size: -

cdr3_nt: TGTGCCAGCAGTCCCGAACAGGGACCCTACGAGCAGTACTTC
cdr3_aa: CASSPEQGPYEQYF
d_call: -
j_call: TRBJ2-7
v_call: TRBV28
clone_size: -

cdr3_nt: TGTGCCAGTAGCTTAGCGGGAGCACCTTACAATGAGCAGTTCTTC
cdr3_aa: CASSLAGAPYNEQFF
d_call: TRBD2
j_call: TRBJ2-1
v_call: TRBV19
clone_size: -

cdr3_nt: TGTGCCAGCAGCCAAGTGAGCGGGAGGGCACTGTTCTTC
cdr3_aa: CASSQVSGRALFF
d_call: TRBD2
j_call: TRBJ2-1
v_call: TRBV4-2
clone_size: -

cdr3_nt: TGCGCCAGCAGCTTGCCTAGCGGGAGGGTCCTCTACGAGCAGTACTTC
cdr3_aa: CASSLPSGRVLYEQYF
d_call: TRBD2
j_call: TRBJ2-7
v_call: TRBV5-1
clone_size: -

cdr3_nt: TGTGCCAGCAGCTTGGGACAGCAGGGGACTGAAGCTTTCTTT
cdr3_aa: CASSLGQQGTEAFF
d_call: -
j_call: TRBJ1-1
v_call: TRBV5-6
clone_size: few

cdr3_nt: TGTGCCAGCAGCGTAGTTGACAGCCCTAATGAAAAACTGTTTTTT
cdr3_aa: CASSVVDSPNEKLFF
d_call: -
j_call: TRBJ1-4
v_call: TRBV9
clone_size: -

cdr3_nt: TGCGCCAGCAACCGGGGACAGGGTAGAGCCAAAGCTTTCTTT
cdr3_aa: CASNRGQGRAKAFF
d_call: TRBD1
j_call: TRBJ1-1
v_call: TRBV5-1
clone_size: -

cdr3_nt: TGTGCCATCGGGGCCCCCTCCGGGAGTACTGAAGCTTTCTTT
cdr3_aa: CAIGAPSGSTEAFF
d_call: -
j_call: TRBJ1-1
v_call: TRBV10-3
clone_size: once

cdr3_nt: TGTGCCAGCAGCCCCTCCGGGACAGGGCAGGGGAGGGACACTGAAGCTTTCTTT
cdr3_aa: CASSPSGTGQGRDTEAFF
d_call: TRBD1
j_call: TRBJ1-1
v_call: TRBV14
clone_size: -

cdr3_nt: TGTGCCAGTAGTAGTGAAGACAGGGCAACCACCCCCCAGCATTTT
cdr3_aa: CASSSEDRATTPQHF
d_call: TRBD1
j_call: TRBJ1-5
v_call: TRBV19
clone_size: few

cdr3_nt: TGCGCCAGCAGCCAAGATTTGCGGGAGGGTCTATACGGCGGCTACACCTTC
cdr3_aa: CASSQDLREGLYGGYTF
d_call: -
j_call: TRBJ1-2
v_call: TRBV4-3
clone_size: -

cdr3_nt: TGTGCCAGCAGCCGCATGACAGCATCTGGGGCCAACGTCCTGACTTTC
cdr3_aa: CASSRMTASGANVLTF
d_call: -
j_call: TRBJ2-6
v_call: TRBV11-1
clone_size: once

cdr3_nt: TGTGCCAGTAGTTCGGCTAGCGGGAGGACCAATGAGCAGTTCTTC
cdr3_aa: CASSSASGRTNEQFF
d_call: TRBD2
j_call: TRBJ2-1
v_call: TRBV19
clone_size: -

cdr3_nt: TGTGCCAGCAGTTTATTCTCCAGGGACTCCTACGAGCAGTACTTC
cdr3_aa: CASSLFSRDSYEQYF
d_call: -
j_call: TRBJ2-7
v_call: TRBV27
clone_size: -

cdr3_nt: TGTGCCAGCAGCTGGACAGGGGCCGAGAACACTGAAGCTTTCTTT
cdr3_aa: CASSWTGAENTEAFF
d_call: TRBD1
j_call: TRBJ1-1
v_call: TRBV7-2
clone_size: -

cdr3_nt: TGTGCCAGCAGCCGCCGGACAGATTTCTCTGGAAACACCATATATTTT
cdr3_aa: CASSRRTDFSGNTIYF
d_call: -
j_call: TRBJ1-3
v_call: TRBV2
clone_size: -

cdr3_nt: TGTGCCAGTAGTCCCCGAGTAGGACAGGGTATAGAGCAGTACTTC
cdr3_aa: CASSPRVGQGIEQYF
d_call: TRBD1
j_call: TRBJ2-7
v_call: TRBV19
clone_size: once

cdr3_nt: TGTGCCAGCACGAGGCAGCGGGAGACCCAGTACTTC
cdr3_aa: CASTRQRETQYF
d_call: -
j_call: TRBJ2-5
v_call: TRBV28
clone_size: few

cdr3_nt: TGTGCCAGCAGGGTGTTTGCTAGCGGGAGGACAGATACGCAGTATTTT
cdr3_aa: CASRVFASGRTDTQYF
d_call: TRBD2
j_call: TRBJ2-3
v_call: TRBV28
clone_size: -

cdr3_nt: TGTGCCAGCAGCGCCCTAGCGGGAGTTCAGTTCTTC
cdr3_aa: CASSALAGVQFF
d_call: TRBD2
j_call: TRBJ2-1
v_call: TRBV6-5
clone_size: once